These T cell receptor beta chains were read from a single sample in a study of blood T cell repertoires in COVID-19. Here immunoSEQ multiplex PCR was the method, and the copy in TCRdb shows in-frame clones only, minus some. The sample shows around 130,000 clones, roughly 80% of them seen only once. Source material: peripheral blood. These receptors all come from a man aged 60 to 69 with acute or convalescent COVID-19. Both conserved end residues are trimmed from each CDR3. Each record gives: J gene, D gene, V gene, CDR3 protein. D genes are given only for firm matches.

j_gene: TRBJ2-2
d_gene: .
v_gene: TRBV24-1
CDR3aa: ATTGGRDTGELF

j_gene: TRBJ1-1
d_gene: .
v_gene: TRBV9
CDR3aa: ASSVGSGTEAF

j_gene: TRBJ1-2
d_gene: TRBD1
v_gene: TRBV29-1
CDR3aa: SVEDLGQGAIYYGYT

j_gene: TRBJ2-7
d_gene: TRBD1
v_gene: TRBV2
CDR3aa: ASITGQGSNEQY

j_gene: TRBJ1-6
d_gene: TRBD1
v_gene: TRBV6-1
CDR3aa: ASSEGTGAGSPLH

j_gene: TRBJ1-4
d_gene: .
v_gene: TRBV9
CDR3aa: ASSGRTDNEKLF

j_gene: TRBJ2-3
d_gene: .
v_gene: TRBV6-4
CDR3aa: ASSEGAGTDTQY

j_gene: TRBJ2-3
d_gene: TRBD2
v_gene: TRBV2
CDR3aa: ASSSSGGPDTQY

j_gene: TRBJ2-1
d_gene: TRBD2
v_gene: TRBV7-2
CDR3aa: ASSSPGTSGGYEQF

j_gene: TRBJ2-4
d_gene: .
v_gene: TRBV19
CDR3aa: ASSIKQIKNIQY

j_gene: TRBJ2-7
d_gene: .
v_gene: TRBV24-1
CDR3aa: ATSPRGSDEQY

j_gene: TRBJ1-2
d_gene: .
v_gene: TRBV14
CDR3aa: ASSQVRSDYGYT

j_gene: TRBJ2-7
d_gene: .
v_gene: TRBV19
CDR3aa: ASSIDGAYEQY

j_gene: TRBJ1-2
d_gene: TRBD1
v_gene: TRBV30
CDR3aa: AWRRTGDGYT

j_gene: TRBJ1-4
d_gene: .
v_gene: TRBV5-1
CDR3aa: ASSWWGGEKLF

j_gene: TRBJ2-7
d_gene: TRBD2
v_gene: TRBV10-2
CDR3aa: ASSVFDGLAGYEQY

j_gene: TRBJ2-3
d_gene: TRBD2
v_gene: TRBV29-1
CDR3aa: SELAGGTDTQY

j_gene: TRBJ1-2
d_gene: .
v_gene: TRBV14
CDR3aa: ASSQVRLYGYT

j_gene: TRBJ1-5
d_gene: .
v_gene: TRBV6-5
CDR3aa: ASSGAYNQPQH

j_gene: TRBJ2-5
d_gene: TRBD1
v_gene: TRBV13
CDR3aa: ASSFPGQQETQY

j_gene: TRBJ2-3
d_gene: .
v_gene: TRBV9
CDR3aa: ASGPLSTDTQY

j_gene: TRBJ2-5
d_gene: .
v_gene: TRBV27
CDR3aa: ASSFAGGTQY

j_gene: TRBJ2-1
d_gene: TRBD2
v_gene: TRBV7-2
CDR3aa: ASSLQAGLVNNEQF

j_gene: TRBJ1-5
d_gene: .
v_gene: TRBV6-1
CDR3aa: ASSDRGAHQPQH

j_gene: TRBJ2-5
d_gene: .
v_gene: TRBV11-2
CDR3aa: ASSLRRWQGRETQY

j_gene: TRBJ2-7
d_gene: TRBD2
v_gene: TRBV30
CDR3aa: AWSVGGYEQY

j_gene: TRBJ2-2
d_gene: .
v_gene: TRBV10-2
CDR3aa: ASSEDLQAQGGLGELF

j_gene: TRBJ1-2
d_gene: .
v_gene: TRBV7-9
CDR3aa: ASSLVGLNYGYT

j_gene: TRBJ1-6
d_gene: .
v_gene: TRBV11-2
CDR3aa: ASSPSGAGDNSPLH

j_gene: TRBJ1-5
d_gene: .
v_gene: TRBV24-1
CDR3aa: ATSDSRRGINQPQH

j_gene: TRBJ2-7
d_gene: .
v_gene: TRBV19
CDR3aa: ASSPHFPEYEQY

j_gene: TRBJ2-1
d_gene: TRBD2
v_gene: TRBV9
CDR3aa: ASSVGGGTYNEQF

j_gene: TRBJ2-7
d_gene: .
v_gene: TRBV5-4
CDR3aa: ASSLDRGLSYEQY

j_gene: TRBJ2-7
d_gene: TRBD2
v_gene: TRBV27
CDR3aa: KTGGAYEQY

j_gene: TRBJ1-4
d_gene: .
v_gene: TRBV5-1
CDR3aa: ASSLVNSGEKLF

j_gene: TRBJ1-3
d_gene: .
v_gene: TRBV12-5
CDR3aa: ASGFPGSVGNTIY

j_gene: TRBJ1-6
d_gene: .
v_gene: TRBV21-1
CDR3aa: ASSSQDRGNSPLH

j_gene: TRBJ1-5
d_gene: .
v_gene: TRBV19
CDR3aa: ASSMANQPQH

j_gene: TRBJ2-1
d_gene: TRBD2
v_gene: TRBV5-1
CDR3aa: ASSGRSGLAGGIEQF

j_gene: TRBJ1-1
d_gene: TRBD1
v_gene: TRBV7-6
CDR3aa: ASSLTGAEAF

j_gene: TRBJ2-2
d_gene: TRBD2
v_gene: TRBV27
CDR3aa: ASRDRTSGGNTGELF

j_gene: TRBJ2-1
d_gene: .
v_gene: TRBV30
CDR3aa: AYTLDFEQF

j_gene: TRBJ1-2
d_gene: .
v_gene: TRBV5-1
CDR3aa: ASRFDYGYT

j_gene: TRBJ1-3
d_gene: .
v_gene: TRBV9
CDR3aa: ASSVGQGNTIY

j_gene: TRBJ1-4
d_gene: .
v_gene: TRBV6-1
CDR3aa: ASSVSGGATNEKLF

j_gene: TRBJ1-5
d_gene: TRBD1
v_gene: TRBV10-1
CDR3aa: ASSEWAQGEEQPQH

j_gene: TRBJ2-7
d_gene: .
v_gene: TRBV7-3
CDR3aa: ASSGTGGLSSEQY

j_gene: TRBJ1-6
d_gene: TRBD1
v_gene: TRBV30
CDR3aa: AWKGQGVEPLH

j_gene: TRBJ2-1
d_gene: .
v_gene: TRBV18
CDR3aa: ASSPRASEPSYNEQF

j_gene: TRBJ2-7
d_gene: .
v_gene: TRBV19
CDR3aa: ASSIRGGNEQY

j_gene: TRBJ2-5
d_gene: TRBD1
v_gene: TRBV2
CDR3aa: ASSRDRQETQY

j_gene: TRBJ2-3
d_gene: .
v_gene: TRBV5-4
CDR3aa: ASSLDRGFTDTQY

j_gene: TRBJ1-1
d_gene: TRBD1
v_gene: TRBV5-1
CDR3aa: ASSSFPGQGAIKTEAF

j_gene: TRBJ2-7
d_gene: TRBD1
v_gene: TRBV7-3
CDR3aa: ASSPSGGASGYEQY

j_gene: TRBJ2-2
d_gene: TRBD2
v_gene: TRBV19
CDR3aa: ASRAARLAGGNTGELF